Each of the 32 T cell receptor beta chains below was sequenced from the same sample in a study of PD-1 blockade in classical Hodgkin lymphoma. With no exception, relapse followed autologous stem cell transplantation in all patients, and brentuximab vedotin exposure varied. Sequencing was performed with immunoSEQ multiplex PCR; in TCRdb, only in-frame clones are kept and a portion is missing. Of more than 35,000 clones in the sample, approximately 82% are singletons; the top ten hold 16%. Sequenced here: peripheral blood mononuclear cells (PBMCs), sampled before the second cycle of nivolumab. The receptors shown here come from a human donor with classical Hodgkin lymphoma.

CDR3 residues: CASKTGSGYEQYF. The CDR3 DNA sequence: TGTGCCAGCAAAACAGGGTCGGGGTACGAGCAGTACTTC. V gene TRBV27 combines with J gene TRBJ2-7, with D possibly being TRBD1 (6 bases). V was trimmed by 7 bases and J by 4 bases, leaving 14 bases between them. The germline V gene encodes CDR1 MNHEY and CDR2 SMNVEV (reference sequence). The CDR3 runs to 13 residues.

The chain has TRBV11-2 and TRBJ1-3; D uncertain. The CDR3 totals 12 residues. With 1 base removed from V and 2 bases from J, the gap between germline ends came to 0 bases. Germline-derived CDR1 and CDR2 are SGHAT and FQNNGV. As DNA, the CDR3 is TGTGCCAGCAGCTTAGCTGGAAACACCATATATTTT. This codes for CASSLAGNTIYF.

The chain couples TRBV5-4 to TRBJ1-4, with 7 bases identical to TRBD1. The CDR3 runs to 14 residues. CDR1 and CDR2 from the germline V gene are SGHNT and YYREEE (reference sequence). V was clipped by 0 bases and J by 8 bases; unmatched bases: 4. CDR3 region: CASSLGQGEEKLFF. The CDR3, as DNA: TGTGCCAGCAGCTTGGGACAGGGAGAGGAAAAACTGTTTTTT.

The chain recombines TRBV7-8 with TRBJ1-4; a weak D match, TRBD1 (5 bases). V lost 1 base and J lost 0, with 12 bases in between. The CDR3 runs 17 residues. The germline gives CDR1 SGHVS, CDR2 FQNEAQ. CDR3 nucleotides: TGTGCCAGCAGCTTAGGGAGGACGGGGCCAACTAATGAAAAACTGTTTTTT. As protein: CASSLGRTGPTNEKLFF. The full variable domain, rest sourced from reference TRBV7-8 and TRBJ1-4, is GAGVSQSPRYKVAKRGQDVALRCDPISGHVSLFWYQQALGQGPEFLTYFQNEAQLDKSGLPSDRFFAERPEGSVSTLKIQRTQQEDSAVYLCASSLGRTGPTNEKLFFGSGTQLSVL.

This clone was found a few times. In the same sample, other DNA sequences code for this CDR3. The chain uses TRBV5-4 and TRBJ1-2; unclear D gene. Deletions cut 1 base from V and 0 bases from J, with 4 bases between. CDR3 length equals 13 residues. Looked up from germline, CDR1 is SGHNT and CDR2 is YYREEE (reference sequence). CDR3 bases: TGTGCCAGCAGCTTGAAACCTAACTATGGCTACACCTTC. This gives the protein CASSLKPNYGYTF.

This rearrangement joins TRBV7-9 to TRBJ1-4, with 8 positions matching TRBD1. From germline, CDR1 is SEHNR and CDR2 FQNEAQ (reference sequence). This CDR3 is 14 amino acids long. V shed 4 bases and J 8 bases; nucleotides not matched to a gene: 6. CDR3 amino acids: CASSSRQGNEKLFF. Here the CDR3 DNA reads TGTGCCAGCAGCTCCCGACAGGGGAACGAAAAACTGTTTTTT.

V and J are TRBV7-9 and TRBJ1-1; 7 bases are shared with TRBD1. This CDR3 comprises 14 residues. J was trimmed by 2 bases and V by 5 bases; bases with no gene match: 5. Germline assignment: CDR1 SEHNR and CDR2 FQNEAQ (reference sequence). The CDR3 sequence: CASSLQGRNTEAFF. The CDR3 DNA sequence: TGTGCCAGCAGCCTACAGGGGCGTAACACTGAAGCTTTCTTT.

The gene calls are TRBV19 and TRBJ2-5; D may correspond to TRBD1 or TRBD2 (7 bases each). Germline CDR1 is LNHDA and CDR2 is SQIVND (reference sequence). The CDR3 is 11 amino acids. V lost 11 bases, J lost 4 bases, and 11 bases lay in between. CDR3 protein: CAAGGAETQYF. Here the CDR3 DNA reads TGTGCCGCAGGGGGGGCAGAGACCCAGTACTTC. Full variable domain (outside the CDR3, taken from reference TRBV19 and TRBJ2-5): DGGITQSPKYLFRKEGQNVTLSCEQNLNHDAMYWYRQDPGQGLRLIYYSQIVNDFQKGDIAEGYSVSREKKESFPLTVTSAQKNPTAFYLCAAGGAETQYFGPGTRLLVL.

The chain couples TRBV9 to TRBJ2-7, with a tentative D call TRBD1 (6 bases). From germline, CDR1 is SGDLS and CDR2 YYNGEE. The V and J ends lost 4 bases and 2 bases respectively, with 13 bases between them. The CDR3 length is 14 residues. CDR3 residues: CASSPLGQPYEQYF. The CDR3 region has the DNA TGTGCCAGCAGCCCACTGGGACAACCCTACGAGCAGTACTTC.

The genes are TRBV19 and TRBJ1-4, with a weak D call TRBD1 (6 bases). The CDR3 extends over 15 amino acids. The V and J ends lost 5 bases and 0 bases respectively, with 10 bases between them. Germline loops: CDR1 LNHDA, CDR2 SQIVND (reference sequence). The CDR3 protein is CASSYGQSTNEKLFF. The CDR3 DNA sequence: TGTGCCAGTAGTTACGGACAGTCAACTAATGAAAAACTGTTTTTT.

In DNA form, the CDR3 reads TGTGCCAGCAGCAAAGAGAGACAGCCTGAGGCCGGCCCTAGCAATCAGCCCCAGCATTTT. It translates to CASSKERQPEAGPSNQPQHF. V usage is TRBV21-1 and J usage is TRBJ1-5; TRBD1, the table's D call, was not compared with the DNA. TRBV21-1 is annotated as a pseudogene. The CDR3 has 20 residues.

The J gene is TRBJ2-2, the V gene TRBV4-1; 9 bases are shared with TRBD1. Looked up from germline, CDR1 is MGHRA and CDR2 is YSYEKL. The V and J ends lost 3 bases and 6 bases, in that order; junction bases with no gene match: 5. This CDR3 region has 15 residues. In DNA form, the CDR3 reads TGCGCCAGCAGCCATGCCGGGACAGGGTCCGGGGAGCTGTTTTTT. Residues: CASSHAGTGSGELFF.

The genes are TRBV7-9 and TRBJ2-2, with no clear D. V was pared by 5 bases and J by 5 bases, with 9 bases between. Looked up from germline, CDR1 is SEHNR and CDR2 is FQNEAQ (reference sequence). The CDR3 length is 13 residues. The CDR3 bases are TGTGCCAGCAGCCCCTCAGAGACCGGGGAGCTGTTTTTT. Translated: CASSPSETGELFF.

The rearrangement links TRBV6-4 to TRBJ1-1; D is ambiguous. V was clipped by 6 bases and J by 2 bases, with 10 bases between them. Germline CDR1 and CDR2: MRHNA and SNTAGT. The CDR3 has 13 amino acids. The CDR3 DNA reads as TGTGCCAGCAGGGGCCCCGGAAACACTGAAGCTTTCTTT. Its protein is CASRGPGNTEAFF.

This clone was seen more than once but under ten times. J is TRBJ1-4 and V is TRBV9; maybe TRBD1 (6 bases). Germline V gene lookup returns CDR1 SGDLS and CDR2 YYNGEE. The CDR3 totals 16 residues. V lost 3 bases to trimming and J lost 5 bases, with 17 bases between them. CDR3 DNA sequence: TGTGCCAGCAGCGCCGGTTCAGGGGCGGGAAATGAAAAACTGTTTTTT. It is translated as CASSAGSGAGNEKLFF.

The rearrangement links TRBV5-4 to TRBJ1-1, with 9 bases lining up with TRBD1. Germline lookup yields CDR1 SGHNT and CDR2 YYREEE (reference sequence). This CDR3 comprises 14 residues. V shed 6 bases, J shed 3 bases, and the junction held 6 bases outside the gene matches. In nucleotides, the CDR3 is TGTGCCAGCACCCTACGGACAGGGGACACTGAAGCTTTCTTT. Translation gives CASTLRTGDTEAFF.

The genes are TRBV10-3 and TRBJ1-3; D might be TRBD1 (6 bases). V was pared by 6 bases and J by 4 bases, with 13 bases between. This CDR3 is 14 amino acids long. CDR1 is ENHRY and CDR2 is SYGVKD in the germline V gene. The DNA of the CDR3 is TGTGCCATCAGGGACTTGGGGGGCGGAAACACCATATATTTT. Translating it yields CAIRDLGGGNTIYF.

The CDR3 reads CASSLTGTPGGDTQYF. The CDR3 nucleotides read TGCGCCAGCAGTTTGACAGGGACCCCGGGGGGAGATACGCAGTATTTT. This chain links TRBV5-1 with TRBJ2-3; the D call may be TRBD1 or TRBD2 (7 bases each). CDR1 and CDR2 from the germline V gene are SGHRS and YFSETQ. V was pared by 5 bases and J by 5 bases, with 21 bases between. The CDR3 has 16 amino acids.

The chain carries TRBV29-1 and TRBJ1-2; no reliable D call. The CDR3 extends over 11 amino acids. Trimming cost V 4 bases and J 0 bases, with 3 bases left between them. Germline V lookup: CDR1 SQVTM, CDR2 ANQGSEA. CDR3 sequence reads: CSVVANYGYTF. The CDR3 coding sequence is TGCAGCGTTGTGGCTAACTATGGCTACACCTTC. Looking up the rest from reference TRBV29-1 and TRBJ1-2 gives the full variable domain: SAVISQKPSRDICQRGTSLTIQCQVDSQVTMMFWYRQQPGQSLTLIATANQGSEATYESGFVIDKFPISRPNLTFSTLTVSNMSPEDSSIYLCSVVANYGYTFGSGTRLTVV.

The chain has TRBV9 and TRBJ2-3; the D gene is possibly TRBD1 (6 bases). The germline gives CDR1 SGDLS, CDR2 YYNGEE. V was shortened by 0 bases and J by 2 bases, with 13 bases between the two germline ends. There are 16 residues in the CDR3. CDR3 sequence (DNA): TGTGCCAGCAGCGTAGTAGGGGGTGAGCCCACAGATACGCAGTATTTT. The encoded protein is CASSVVGGEPTDTQYF.

The chain uses TRBV5-4 and TRBJ2-5; 7 bases are shared with TRBD2. Per germline, CDR1 SGHNT and CDR2 YYREEE (reference sequence). V lost 3 bases, J lost 1 base, and 6 bases stayed unmatched. The CDR3 runs 15 residues. This CDR3 is CASSSRLASQETQYF. The CDR3 bases are TGTGCCAGCAGCTCCCGACTAGCCAGCCAAGAGACCCAGTACTTC.

The V and J genes are TRBV6-1 and TRBJ1-5; D remains ambiguous. In germline, CDR1 is MNHNS, CDR2 SASEGT. The CDR3 has 12 amino acids. V was pared by 1 base and J by 6 bases, with 4 bases between. Here the CDR3 DNA reads TGTGCCAGCAGTGAAGTAGGTCAGCCCCAGCATTTT. Amino acids: CASSEVGQPQHF.

A single count supports this clone. The V call is TRBV12-5, the J call TRBJ1-1, with 9 bases that match TRBD1. The CDR3 loop spans 17 amino acids. Per the germline V gene, CDR1 is LGHNT and CDR2 is FRNRAP. With 3 bases clipped from V and 3 bases from J, the junction kept 11 bases outside the gene matches. In DNA form, the CDR3 reads TGTGCTAGTGGTTTCCCCGGGACAGGGAGGAGGTACACTGAAGCTTTCTTT. Translating gives CASGFPGTGRRYTEAFF.

By frequency in the sample, this clone is medium-sized. The chain's CDR3 is CASSQTWSDRGSYEQYF. The CDR3 region has the DNA TGTGCCAGCTCCCAAACTTGGTCGGACAGGGGATCCTACGAGCAGTACTTC. The V and J genes are TRBV18 and TRBJ2-7, with TRBD1 matching over 9 bases. CDR1 and CDR2 from the germline V gene are KGHSH and LQKENI. Unmatched junction bases numbered 13, after V lost 6 bases and J lost 1 base. This CDR3 has 17 amino acids.

J is TRBJ2-7 and V is TRBV7-9; 8 nucleotides agree with TRBD1. This CDR3 is built from 14 residues. CDR1 SEHNR and CDR2 FQNEAQ come from the germline V gene (reference sequence). Trimming removed 5 bases from V and 5 bases from J; junction bases left unmatched: 8. CDR3 region: CASSPRQGRDEQYF. CDR3 bases: TGTGCCAGCAGCCCCCGACAGGGGCGAGACGAGCAGTACTTC.

V and J are TRBV29-1 and TRBJ1-2; TRBD1 agrees at 7 bases. The CDR3 has 15 amino acids. V dropped 3 bases and J dropped 8; count of bases not matched to a gene: 15. CDR1 and CDR2 from the germline V gene are SQVTM and ANQGSEA. The CDR3 region has the DNA TGCAGCGTTGAGGGAGGGGGCTCATTTCGTGAGGGCTACACCTTC. Translating gives CSVEGGGSFREGYTF. The entire variable domain, with the rest obtained from reference TRBV29-1 and TRBJ1-2, is as follows: SAVISQKPSRDICQRGTSLTIQCQVDSQVTMMFWYRQQPGQSLTLIATANQGSEATYESGFVIDKFPISRPNLTFSTLTVSNMSPEDSSIYLCSVEGGGSFREGYTFGSGTRLTVV.

The chain uses TRBV7-2 and TRBJ1-2, with D tentatively TRBD1 (5 bases). V was clipped by 5 bases and J by 8 bases, with 12 bases between them. CDR3 length: 12 amino acids. From germline, CDR1 is SGHTA and CDR2 FQGNSA. This CDR3 reads CASSPSGGGYTF. The CDR3 coding sequence is TGTGCCAGCAGCCCTAGTGGGGGGGGCTACACCTTC.

This clone was detected only a few times. The chain has TRBV2 and TRBJ1-2, with D possibly being TRBD1 (6 bases). In germline, CDR1 is SNHLY, CDR2 FYNNEI. This CDR3 has 14 amino acids. Trimming took 8 bases from V and 4 from J, leaving 17 bases between them. CDR3 sequence (DNA): TGTGCCAGCTCGGTTGAGGGGGAGGTCTATGGCTACACCTTC. Protein product: CASSVEGEVYGYTF.

The rearrangement joins TRBV28 to TRBJ1-5; the D is unclear. V was pared by 2 bases and J by 2 bases, with 10 bases between. The CDR3 has 15 amino acids. Per germline, CDR1 MDHEN and CDR2 SYDVKM. CDR3 region: CASSLGLNGNQPQHF. DNA for the CDR3: TGTGCCAGCAGTTTAGGATTGAATGGCAATCAGCCCCAGCATTTT.

This chain joins TRBV7-3 and TRBJ2-2; D gene unclear. V lost 5 bases to trimming and J lost 11 bases, with 9 bases between them. CDR3 length: 11 residues. From germline, CDR1 is SGHTA and CDR2 FQGTGA. This CDR3 is CASSRLGELFF. CDR3 DNA sequence: TGTGCCAGCAGCCGCTTGGGAGAGCTGTTTTTT. Based on the CDR3 plus reference TRBV7-3 and TRBJ2-2, the full variable domain is GAGVSQTPSNKVTEKGKYVELRCDPISGHTALYWYRQSLGQGPEFLIYFQGTGAADDSGLPNDRFFAVRPEGSVSTLKIQRTERGDSAVYLCASSRLGELFFGEGSRLTVL.

The rearrangement uses TRBV10-3 and TRBJ1-6; 7 bases are a match to TRBD1. V shed 3 bases, J shed 10 bases, and the junction held 6 bases outside the gene matches. The length of the CDR3 is 14 residues. Looked up from germline, CDR1 is ENHRY and CDR2 is SYGVKD. The CDR3 region has the DNA TGTGCCATCAGTGATGGACAGGTTGGATCACCCCTCCACTTT. Translated, it gives CAISDGQVGSPLHF.

V gene TRBV12-5 combines with J gene TRBJ2-3, with 8 bases that match TRBD1. Germline CDR1 LGHNT, CDR2 FRNRAP. The CDR3 runs to 14 residues. V lost 6 bases, J lost 6 bases, and 8 bases stayed unmatched. The chain's CDR3 is CASGRQGIEDTQYF. The CDR3 bases are TGTGCTAGTGGCAGACAGGGGATCGAGGATACGCAGTATTTT.